This TCR beta chain stems from a study of T cells in Graves' hyperthyroidism and ophthalmopathy. Amplified TCR beta CDR3 regions came from RNA transcripts. A set of HTBI primers served as the primers for a first-round RT-PCR of the TCR CDR3. TCRdb analysed the multiplex PCR reads with MiXCR anew, one entry per CDR3 protein. This table holds about 510,000 distinct CDR3 sequences, roughly 15% found once. The J segment lost 8 bases and the V segment lost 4 bases, leaving 10 bases of the junction unmatched. CDR3 length: 15 residues. The V gene's germline CDR1 is MNHNS and CDR2 SASEGT. The clonotype was recovered from a woman in her forties with Graves' hyperthyroidism. The rearrangement links TRBV6-1 to TRBJ2-1; 8 nucleotides line up with TRBD2. The material sequenced was blood. CDR3 sequence reads: CASSVRSGSRDEQFF. Written as DNA, the CDR3 is TGTGCCAGCAGTGTTAGGAGCGGGAGTAGGGATGAGCAGTTCTTC.